The 2 T cell receptor beta chains below were found in one sample sequenced in a study of T cells in Graves' hyperthyroidism and ophthalmopathy. It was RNA transcripts that yielded the amplified TCR beta CDR3 regions. An initial round of RT-PCR targeting the TCR CDR3 relied on the HTBI primer set. Using its own MiXCR run on the multiplex PCR reads, TCRdb lists one record per CDR3 protein. The sample lists over 450,000 distinct CDR3 sequences, approximately 15% occurring once. The specimen was blood. All receptors derive from a woman aged 18-29 years with Graves' hyperthyroidism.

This clonotype was detected many times. The genes are TRBV10-3 and TRBJ1-1, with 7 nucleotides matching TRBD1. The CDR3 sequence is 15 residues long. The germline CDR1 and CDR2 sequences are ENHRY and SYGVKD. The V gene end was trimmed by 8 bases and the J gene end by 0 bases; junction bases not matched to a gene: 9. In DNA form, the CDR3 reads TGTGCCATCCATACACCGGGACAGATGAACACTGAAGCTTTCTTT. This codes for CAIHTPGQMNTEAFF.

This clonotype was found many times. The chain links TRBV5-1 to TRBJ2-2, with D uncertain. The germline gives CDR1 SGHRS, CDR2 YFSETQ. The CDR3 sequence is 13 residues long. The V end was cut by 3 bases, the J end by 1 base, with 4 bases between. As DNA, the CDR3 is TGCGCCAGCAGCTCTAGGAACACCGGGGAGCTGTTTTTT. Protein product: CASSSRNTGELFF.